This T cell receptor (beta chain) was captured in a study of Graves' ophthalmopathy and Graves' hyperthyroidism. Beta-chain TCR CDR3 regions were amplified from RNA transcripts. Second-round multiplex PCR came after a first-round RT-PCR that employed HTBI primers. MiXCR, run by TCRdb on the multiplex PCR reads, gives a single entry per CDR3 protein. The sample includes more than 300,000 distinct CDR3 sequences, 15% of them seen just once. The V segment lost 4 bases and the J segment 2 bases; nucleotides outside the gene matches: 5. The CDR3 totals 16 residues. CDR1 and CDR2 (germline): KGHSH, LQKENI. The V and J genes are TRBV18 and TRBJ2-6, with TRBD1 identical over 7 bases. Source material: peripheral blood. This clonotype originated in a woman aged 18 to 35 with stable Graves' hyperthyroidism. The CDR3 nucleotides read TGTGCCAGCTCACAATTCGACAGGGCTGGGGCCAACGTCCTGACTTTC. Translation gives CASSQFDRAGANVLTF.